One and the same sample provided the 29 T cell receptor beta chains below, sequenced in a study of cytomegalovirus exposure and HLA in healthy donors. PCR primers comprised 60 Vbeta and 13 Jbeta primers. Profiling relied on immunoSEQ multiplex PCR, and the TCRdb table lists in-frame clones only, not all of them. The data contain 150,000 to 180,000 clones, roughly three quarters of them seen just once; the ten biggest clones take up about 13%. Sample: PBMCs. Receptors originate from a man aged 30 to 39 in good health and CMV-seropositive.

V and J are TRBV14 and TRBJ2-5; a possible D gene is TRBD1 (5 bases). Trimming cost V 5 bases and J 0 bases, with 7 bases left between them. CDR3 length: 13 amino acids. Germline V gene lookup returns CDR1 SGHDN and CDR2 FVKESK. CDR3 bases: TGTGCCAGCAGCAGGGGCAACCAAGAGACCCAGTACTTC. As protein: CASSRGNQETQYF. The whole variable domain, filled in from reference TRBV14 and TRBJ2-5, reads EAGVTQFPSHSVIEKGQTVTLRCDPISGHDNLYWYRRVMGKEIKFLLHFVKESKQDESGMPNNRFLAERTGGTYSTLKVQPAELEDSGVYFCASSRGNQETQYFGPGTRLLVL.

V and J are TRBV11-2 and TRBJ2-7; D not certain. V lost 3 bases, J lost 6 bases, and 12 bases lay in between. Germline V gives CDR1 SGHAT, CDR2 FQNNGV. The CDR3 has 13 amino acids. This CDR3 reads CASSFIETGEQYF. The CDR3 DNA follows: TGTGCCAGCAGCTTTATTGAAACCGGCGAGCAGTACTTC.

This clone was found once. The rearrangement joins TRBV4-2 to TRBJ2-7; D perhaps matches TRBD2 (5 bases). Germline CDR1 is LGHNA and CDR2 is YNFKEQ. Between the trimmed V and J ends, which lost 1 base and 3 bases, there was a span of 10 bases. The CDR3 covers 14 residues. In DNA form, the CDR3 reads TGTGCCAGCAGCCAAGGTGGGAGTAGCTACGAGCAGTACTTC. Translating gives CASSQGGSSYEQYF.

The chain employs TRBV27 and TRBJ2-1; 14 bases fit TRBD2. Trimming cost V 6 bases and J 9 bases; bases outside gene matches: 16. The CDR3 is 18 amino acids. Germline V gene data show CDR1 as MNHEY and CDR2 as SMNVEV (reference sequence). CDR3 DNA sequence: TGTGCCAGCAGCGGGACTAGCGGGAGTCTTGGCTTTGGGGGTGAGCAGTTCTTC. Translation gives CASSGTSGSLGFGGEQFF.

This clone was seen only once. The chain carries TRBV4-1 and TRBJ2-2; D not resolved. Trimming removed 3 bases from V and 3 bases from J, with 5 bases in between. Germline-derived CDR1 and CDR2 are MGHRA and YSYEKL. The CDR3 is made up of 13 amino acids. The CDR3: CASSQIDTGELFF. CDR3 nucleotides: TGCGCCAGCAGCCAGATAGACACCGGGGAGCTGTTTTTT.

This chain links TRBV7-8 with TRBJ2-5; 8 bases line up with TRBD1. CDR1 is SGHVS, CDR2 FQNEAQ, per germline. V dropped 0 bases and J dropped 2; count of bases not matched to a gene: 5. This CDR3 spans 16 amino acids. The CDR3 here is CASSLAGRQGQETQYF. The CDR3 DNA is TGTGCCAGCAGCTTAGCGGGTCGACAGGGGCAAGAGACCCAGTACTTC.

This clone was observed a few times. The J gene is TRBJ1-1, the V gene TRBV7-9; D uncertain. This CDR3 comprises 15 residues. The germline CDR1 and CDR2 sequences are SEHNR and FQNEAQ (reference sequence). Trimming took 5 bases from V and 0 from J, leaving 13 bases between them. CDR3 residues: CASSPQNAVNTEAFF. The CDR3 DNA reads TGTGCCAGCAGCCCCCAAAATGCGGTGAACACTGAAGCTTTCTTT.

CDR3 residues: CASSISQGRNEQYF. DNA of the CDR3: TGTGCCAGTAGTATCTCCCAGGGTCGTAACGAGCAGTACTTC. J is TRBJ2-7 and V is TRBV19; TRBD1 might be the D (5 bases). Germline V gene sequence: CDR1 LNHDA, CDR2 SQIVND (reference sequence). V lost 3 bases and J lost 5, with 14 bases in between. CDR3 length: 14 residues.

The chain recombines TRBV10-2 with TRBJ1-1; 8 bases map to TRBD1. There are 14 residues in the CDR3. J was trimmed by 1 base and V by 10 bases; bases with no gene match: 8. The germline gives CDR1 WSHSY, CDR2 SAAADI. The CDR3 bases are TGCGCCACCTCGAGAGACAGGGGGAACACTGAAGCTTTCTTT. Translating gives CATSRDRGNTEAFF.

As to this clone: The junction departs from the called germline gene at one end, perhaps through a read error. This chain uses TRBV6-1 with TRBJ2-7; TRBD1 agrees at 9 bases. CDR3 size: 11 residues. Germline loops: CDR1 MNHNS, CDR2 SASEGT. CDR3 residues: CAVGKAGTGSF. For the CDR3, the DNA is TGTGCAGTGGGGAAGGCCGGGACAGGGAGCTTC.

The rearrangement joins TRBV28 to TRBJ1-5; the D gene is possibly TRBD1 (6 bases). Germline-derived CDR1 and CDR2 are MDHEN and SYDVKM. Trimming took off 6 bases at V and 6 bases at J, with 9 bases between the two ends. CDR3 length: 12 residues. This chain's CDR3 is CASSTGTQPQHF. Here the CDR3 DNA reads TGTGCCAGCAGCACAGGGACTCAGCCCCAGCATTTT.

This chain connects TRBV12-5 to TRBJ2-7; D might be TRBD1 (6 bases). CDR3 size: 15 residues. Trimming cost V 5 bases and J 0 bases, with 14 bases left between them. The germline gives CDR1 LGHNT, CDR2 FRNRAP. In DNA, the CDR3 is TGTGCTAGTGGTCCAGGACAGATCAGCTCCTACGAGCAGTACTTC. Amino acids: CASGPGQISSYEQYF.

Written as DNA, the CDR3 is TGTGCCAGCAGCTTGGGCGGACAGGGGGACACTGAAGCTTTCTTT. Translating it yields CASSLGGQGDTEAFF. This rearrangement joins TRBV5-4 to TRBJ1-1; 10 bases map to TRBD1. Trimming removed 0 bases from V and 3 bases from J; junction bases left unmatched: 2. This CDR3 is 15 amino acids long. CDR1 is SGHNT, CDR2 YYREEE, per germline (reference sequence).

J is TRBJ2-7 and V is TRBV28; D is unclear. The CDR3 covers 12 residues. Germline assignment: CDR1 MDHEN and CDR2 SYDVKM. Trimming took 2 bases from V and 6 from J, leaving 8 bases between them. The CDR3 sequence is CASSLTEREQYF. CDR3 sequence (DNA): TGTGCCAGCAGTTTAACAGAACGCGAGCAGTACTTC.

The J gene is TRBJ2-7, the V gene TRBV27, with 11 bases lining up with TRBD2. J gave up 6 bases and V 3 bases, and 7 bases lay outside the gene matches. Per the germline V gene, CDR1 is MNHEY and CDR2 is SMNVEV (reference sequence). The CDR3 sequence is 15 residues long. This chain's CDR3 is CASSFSSGRRSEQYF. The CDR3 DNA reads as TGTGCCAGCAGTTTCTCTAGCGGGAGGCGAAGCGAGCAGTACTTC.

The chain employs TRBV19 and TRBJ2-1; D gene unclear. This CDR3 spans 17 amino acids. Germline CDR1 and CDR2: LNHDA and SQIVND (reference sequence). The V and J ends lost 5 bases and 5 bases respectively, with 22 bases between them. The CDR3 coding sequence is TGTGCCAGTAGTTCCAAAAACCTCCTCCAACTTGACAATGAGCAGTTCTTC. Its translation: CASSSKNLLQLDNEQFF.

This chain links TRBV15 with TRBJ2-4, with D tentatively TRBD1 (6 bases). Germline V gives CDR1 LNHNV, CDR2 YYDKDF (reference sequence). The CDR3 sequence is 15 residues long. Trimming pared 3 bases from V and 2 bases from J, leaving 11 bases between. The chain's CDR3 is CATSSGGMTKNIQYF. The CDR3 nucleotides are TGTGCCACCAGCAGTGGGGGCATGACCAAAAACATTCAGTACTTC.

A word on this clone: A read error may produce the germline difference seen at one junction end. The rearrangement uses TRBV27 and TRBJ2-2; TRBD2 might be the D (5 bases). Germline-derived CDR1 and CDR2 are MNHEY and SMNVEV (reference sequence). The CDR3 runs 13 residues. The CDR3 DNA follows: TGTGCCAGCAGTTTGTACAACACCGGGGAGCTGCTTTTT. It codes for CASSLYNTGELLF.

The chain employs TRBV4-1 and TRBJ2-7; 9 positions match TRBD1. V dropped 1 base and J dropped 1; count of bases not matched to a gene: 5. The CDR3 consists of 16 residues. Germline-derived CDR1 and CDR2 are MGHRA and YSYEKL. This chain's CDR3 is CASSQVSTGGSYEQYF. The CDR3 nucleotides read TGCGCCAGCAGCCAAGTTTCGACAGGGGGTTCCTACGAGCAGTACTTC.

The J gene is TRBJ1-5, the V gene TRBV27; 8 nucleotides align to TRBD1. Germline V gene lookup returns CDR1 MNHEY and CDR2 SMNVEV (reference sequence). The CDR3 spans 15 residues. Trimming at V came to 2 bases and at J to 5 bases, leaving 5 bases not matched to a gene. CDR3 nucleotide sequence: TGTGCCAGCAGTTTAGGGCAGGGGGCGCATCAGCCCCAGCATTTT. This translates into CASSLGQGAHQPQHF.

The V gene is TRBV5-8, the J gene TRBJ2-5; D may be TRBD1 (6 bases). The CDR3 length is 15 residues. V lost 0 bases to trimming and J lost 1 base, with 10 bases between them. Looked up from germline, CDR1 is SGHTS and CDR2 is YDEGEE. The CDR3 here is CASSLDTGPQETQYF. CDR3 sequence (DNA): TGTGCCAGCAGCTTGGATACAGGGCCCCAAGAGACCCAGTACTTC.

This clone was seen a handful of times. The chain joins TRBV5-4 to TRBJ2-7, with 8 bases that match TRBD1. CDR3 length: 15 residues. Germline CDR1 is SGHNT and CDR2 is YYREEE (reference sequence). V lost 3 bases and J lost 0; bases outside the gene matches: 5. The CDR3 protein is CASSSGGQSSYEQYF. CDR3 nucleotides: TGTGCCAGCAGCTCAGGGGGCCAGAGCTCCTACGAGCAGTACTTC.

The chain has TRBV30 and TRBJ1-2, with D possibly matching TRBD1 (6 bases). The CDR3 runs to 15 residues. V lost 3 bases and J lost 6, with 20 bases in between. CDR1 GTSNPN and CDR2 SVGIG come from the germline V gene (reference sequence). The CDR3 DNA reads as TGTGCCTGGAGAAACCCTACCAGGGGCGAGAATGGCTACACCTTC. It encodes CAWRNPTRGENGYTF.

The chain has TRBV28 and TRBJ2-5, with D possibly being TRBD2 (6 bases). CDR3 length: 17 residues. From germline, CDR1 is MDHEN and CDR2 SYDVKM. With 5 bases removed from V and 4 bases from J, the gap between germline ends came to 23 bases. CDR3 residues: CASSLRWFGGPVETQYF. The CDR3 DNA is TGTGCCAGCAGTCTCCGTTGGTTCGGAGGGCCGGTAGAGACCCAGTACTTC.

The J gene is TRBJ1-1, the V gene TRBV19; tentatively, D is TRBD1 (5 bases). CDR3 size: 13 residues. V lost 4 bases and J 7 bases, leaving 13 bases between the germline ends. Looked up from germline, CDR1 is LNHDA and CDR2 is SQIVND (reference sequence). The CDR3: CASSTGRRGEAFF. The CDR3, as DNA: TGTGCCAGTAGTACGGGACGGCGGGGTGAAGCTTTCTTT.

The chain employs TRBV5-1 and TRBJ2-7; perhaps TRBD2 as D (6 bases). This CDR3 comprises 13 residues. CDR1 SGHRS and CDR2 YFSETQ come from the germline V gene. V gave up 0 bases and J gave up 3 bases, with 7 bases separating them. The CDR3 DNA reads TGCGCCAGCAGCTTGGGCGGGATCTACGAGCAGTACTTC. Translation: CASSLGGIYEQYF.

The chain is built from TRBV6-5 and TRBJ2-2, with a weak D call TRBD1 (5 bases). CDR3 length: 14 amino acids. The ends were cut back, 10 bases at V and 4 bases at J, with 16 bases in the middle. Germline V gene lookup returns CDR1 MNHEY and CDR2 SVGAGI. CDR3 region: CATAPGAATGELFF. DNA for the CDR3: TGTGCCACGGCCCCTGGGGCAGCCACCGGGGAGCTGTTTTTT.

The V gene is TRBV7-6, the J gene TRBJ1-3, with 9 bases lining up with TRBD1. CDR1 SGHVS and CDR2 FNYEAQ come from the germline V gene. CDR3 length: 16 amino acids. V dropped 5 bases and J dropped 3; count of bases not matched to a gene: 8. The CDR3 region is CASSPAQGAVGNTIYF. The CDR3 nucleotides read TGTGCCAGCAGCCCAGCACAGGGGGCGGTTGGAAACACCATATATTTT.

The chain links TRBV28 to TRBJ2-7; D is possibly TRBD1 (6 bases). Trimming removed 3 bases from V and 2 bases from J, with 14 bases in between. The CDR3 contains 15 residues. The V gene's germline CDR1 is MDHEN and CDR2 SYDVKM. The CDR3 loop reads CASSLGQLNAYEQYF. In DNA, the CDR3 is TGTGCCAGCAGTTTGGGACAACTGAACGCCTACGAGCAGTACTTC.